Following are 2 T cell receptor beta chains from one sample sequenced in a study of blood T cell repertoires in COVID-19. Sequenced by immunoSEQ multiplex PCR; TCRdb stores in-frame clones only, minus some. In the table there are tens of thousands of clones, roughly nine tenths of which are singletons. The sequencing sample was made of peripheral blood. These receptors originate from a human donor in a cohort sampled during active COVID-19.

The chain links TRBV5-1 to TRBJ2-5, with TRBD2 matching over 8 bases. The CDR3 sequence is 14 residues long. Germline-derived CDR1 and CDR2 are SGHRS and YFSETQ. J gave up 5 bases and V 7 bases, and 10 bases lay outside the gene matches. The CDR3 coding sequence is TGCGCCAGCGGGGATGGGACTAGGAGGGAGACCCAGTACTTC. Amino acids: CASGDGTRRETQYF.

V usage is TRBV10-3 and J usage is TRBJ2-2; D remains ambiguous. This CDR3 contains 15 residues. The germline gives CDR1 ENHRY, CDR2 SYGVKD. V lost 0 bases, J lost 4 bases, and 9 bases lay in between. Here the CDR3 reads CAISESNMATGELFF. In DNA form, the CDR3 reads TGTGCCATCAGTGAGTCGAACATGGCCACCGGGGAGCTGTTTTTT.